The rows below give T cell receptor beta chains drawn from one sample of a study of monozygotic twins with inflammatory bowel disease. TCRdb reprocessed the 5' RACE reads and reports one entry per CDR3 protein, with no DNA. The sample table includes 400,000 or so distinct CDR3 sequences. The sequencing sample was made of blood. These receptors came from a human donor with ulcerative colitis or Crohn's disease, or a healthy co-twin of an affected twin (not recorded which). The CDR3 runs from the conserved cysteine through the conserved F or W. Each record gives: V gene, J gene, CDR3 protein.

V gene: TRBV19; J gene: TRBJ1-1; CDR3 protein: CASSPNRDSTEAFF
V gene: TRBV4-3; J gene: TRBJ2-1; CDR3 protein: CASSQDWPGDRYNEQFF
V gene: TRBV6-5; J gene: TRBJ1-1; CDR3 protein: CASSYSLLGQANTEAFF
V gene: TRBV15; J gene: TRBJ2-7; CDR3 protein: CATSSIAGAEDEQYF
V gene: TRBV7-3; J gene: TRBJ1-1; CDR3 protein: CASSSTHGGRTEAFF
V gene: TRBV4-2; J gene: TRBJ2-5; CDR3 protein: CASSQEAGPVETQYF
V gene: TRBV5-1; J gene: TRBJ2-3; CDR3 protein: CASSSTPPSDTQYF
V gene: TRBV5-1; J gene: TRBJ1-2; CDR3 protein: CASSYDSTGIANYGYTF
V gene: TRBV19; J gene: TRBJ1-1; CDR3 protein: CASSPWVRSLNTEAFF
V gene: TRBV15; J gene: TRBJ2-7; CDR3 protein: CATSWGQGLNEQYF
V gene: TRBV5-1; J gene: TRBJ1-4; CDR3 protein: CASSRSTGAEKLFF
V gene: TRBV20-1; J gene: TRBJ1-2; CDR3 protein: CSARATGIQGYTF
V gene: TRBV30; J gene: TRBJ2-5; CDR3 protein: CAWSTGGRQTQYF
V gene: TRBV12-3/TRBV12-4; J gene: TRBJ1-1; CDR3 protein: CASSPGWSTKAFF
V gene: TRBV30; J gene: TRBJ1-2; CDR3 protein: CAWSGGLYGYTF
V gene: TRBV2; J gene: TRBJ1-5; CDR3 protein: CASSRETEVQPQHF
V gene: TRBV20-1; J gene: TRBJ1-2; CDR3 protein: CSAQTRRRDGYTF
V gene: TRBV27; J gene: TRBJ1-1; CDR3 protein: CASSSDQVSSTEAFF
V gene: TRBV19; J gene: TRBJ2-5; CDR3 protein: CASSYGGREETQYF
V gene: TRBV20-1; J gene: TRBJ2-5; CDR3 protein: CSARPPARETQYF
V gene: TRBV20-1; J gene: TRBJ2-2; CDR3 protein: CSAGQGAGELFF
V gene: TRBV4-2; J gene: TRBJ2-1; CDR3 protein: CASSQDLGGLGHEQFF
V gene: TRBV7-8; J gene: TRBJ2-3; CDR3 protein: CASSLFREGGDTQYF
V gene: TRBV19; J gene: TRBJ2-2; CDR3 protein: CASHTLAGGTGELFF
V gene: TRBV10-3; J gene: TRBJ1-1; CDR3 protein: CAISVTGEKGTEAFF
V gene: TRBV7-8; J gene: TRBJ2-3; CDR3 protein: CASSLEDRAYTQYF
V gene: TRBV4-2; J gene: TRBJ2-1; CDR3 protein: CASSQDRRGSSYNEQFF
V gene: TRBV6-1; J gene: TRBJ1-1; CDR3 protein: CASVLGGAGTEAFF
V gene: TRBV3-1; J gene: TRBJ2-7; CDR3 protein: CASSQEAGGVLYEQYF
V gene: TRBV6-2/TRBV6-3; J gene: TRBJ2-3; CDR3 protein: CASGAQDTQYF
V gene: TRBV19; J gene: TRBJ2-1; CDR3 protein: CASKGGYLSYNEQFF
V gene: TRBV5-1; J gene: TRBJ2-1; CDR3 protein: CASSSEGNEQFF
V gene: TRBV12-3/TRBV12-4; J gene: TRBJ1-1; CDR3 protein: CASSPPMGLNTEAFF
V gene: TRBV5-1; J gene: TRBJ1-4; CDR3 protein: CASSLGSAGGNEKLFF
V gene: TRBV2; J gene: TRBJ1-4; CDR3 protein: CASSGGESNEGLFF
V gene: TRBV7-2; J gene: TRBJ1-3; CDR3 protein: CASSLAGYTIYF
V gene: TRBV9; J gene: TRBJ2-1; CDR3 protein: CASSVVPSSPSNEQFF
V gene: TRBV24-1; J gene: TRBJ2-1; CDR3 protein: CATSGGQTYNEQFF
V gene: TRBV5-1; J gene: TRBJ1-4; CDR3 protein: CASSFLGGSEKLFF
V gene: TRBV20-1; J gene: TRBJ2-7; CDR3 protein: CSAIREFSEQYF
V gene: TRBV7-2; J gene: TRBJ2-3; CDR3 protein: CASSPQPSPDTQYF
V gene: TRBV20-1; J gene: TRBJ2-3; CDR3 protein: CSASGPSGDTQYF
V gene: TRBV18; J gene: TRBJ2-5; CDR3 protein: CASSPPDRRETQYF
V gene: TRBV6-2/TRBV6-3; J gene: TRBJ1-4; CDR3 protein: CASSYSSGTNEKLFF
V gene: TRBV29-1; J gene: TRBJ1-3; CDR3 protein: CSVTTGTTGNTIYF